The T cell receptor (beta chain) described here comes from a study of Graves' ophthalmopathy and Graves' hyperthyroidism. Beta-chain TCR CDR3 regions were amplified from RNA transcripts. The library came from an HTBI-primed first-round RT-PCR and a second-round multiplex PCR. TCRdb re-called the multiplex PCR reads with MiXCR, one entry per CDR3 protein. This sample has roughly 500,000 distinct CDR3 sequences; around 14% occur once, and the top ten carry over 8%. The source of this sequence is a woman in her thirties with Graves' ophthalmopathy. The sequenced sample consisted of blood.

CDR3 region: CASSAMTGLHTEAFF. The CDR3 DNA reads as TGTGCCAGCAGTGCGATGACAGGTCTTCACACTGAAGCTTTCTTT. The genes are TRBV12-3 or TRBV12-4 and TRBJ1-1; tentatively, D is TRBD1 (6 bases). This CDR3 is built from 15 residues. Between the trimmed V and J ends, which lost 5 bases and 3 bases, there was a span of 16 bases.